The source of this T cell receptor beta chain is a study of blood T cell repertoires in COVID-19. At the level of the study: PBMCs, B-cell-depleted T cells, or T cells provided the cDNA or gDNA that made up the material.

Produced via immunoSEQ multiplex PCR; TCRdb's table is partial and in-frame only. The sample has roughly 250,000 clones; roughly 79% are singletons. The ends lost 6 bases at V and 8 bases at J; junction bases unmatched: 2. The CDR3 totals 12 residues. Germline V CDR1 and CDR2: SGHTA, FQGNSA. The table lists this clone with a few counts. The sequence was collected from a woman in her sixties with active or convalescent COVID-19. This rearrangement joins TRBV7-2 to TRBJ2-1; 9 bases fit TRBD2. The sample comprised peripheral blood. CDR3 DNA sequence: TGTGCCAGCAGACTAGCGGGTGATGAGCAGTTCTTC. Translating it yields CASRLAGDEQFF.